The 25 T cell receptor beta chains in this list originate from one sample, sequenced in a study of blood T cell repertoires in COVID-19. The repertoire was sequenced with immunoSEQ multiplex PCR; TCRdb's copy has only in-frame clones and lacks some. The sample consists of roughly 330,000 clones, about 90% of them appearing once. Sequenced sample: PBMCs or T cells enriched from blood (not recorded which). The receptors here all came from a woman in her 30s who had recovered from COVID-19.

The chain is built from TRBV5-1 and TRBJ2-3, with TRBD1 matching 8 bases. The germline CDR1 and CDR2 sequences are SGHRS and YFSETQ. The CDR3 contains 16 residues. V lost 4 bases, J lost 0 bases, and 7 bases stayed unmatched. CDR3 sequence: CASSLPGQGSTDTQYF. DNA of the CDR3: TGCGCCAGCAGCCTTCCCGGACAGGGCAGCACAGATACGCAGTATTTT.

CDR3 region: CASSLMGQGVTEAFF. CDR3 DNA sequence: TGCGCCAGCAGCTTGATGGGACAGGGGGTCACTGAAGCTTTCTTT. This sequence joins TRBV5-1 and TRBJ1-1; 11 bases match TRBD1. The CDR3 spans 15 residues. Trimming at V came to 1 base and at J to 4 bases, leaving 3 bases not matched to a gene. Germline-derived CDR1 and CDR2 are SGHRS and YFSETQ.

The V and J genes are TRBV7-9 and TRBJ1-3, with D unresolved. CDR1 and CDR2 (germline): SEHNR, FQNEAQ (reference sequence). The CDR3 length is 14 residues. V was trimmed by 5 bases and J by 0 bases, leaving 8 bases between them. CDR3 DNA: TGTGCCAGCAGCCAAGAGCTCTCTGGAAACACCATATATTTT. Amino acid sequence: CASSQELSGNTIYF. Combining the CDR3 with reference TRBV7-9 and TRBJ1-3 gives the whole variable domain DTGVSQNPRHKITKRGQNVTFRCDPISEHNRLYWYRQTLGQGPEFLTYFQNEAQLEKSRLLSDRFSAERPKGSFSTLEIQRTEQGDSAMYLCASSQELSGNTIYFGEGSWLTVV.

V gene TRBV30 combines with J gene TRBJ1-5, with D possibly matching TRBD1 (5 bases). CDR1 and CDR2 from the germline V gene are GTSNPN and SVGIG (reference sequence). V dropped 1 base and J dropped 7 bases, with 11 bases sitting between them. There are 13 residues in the CDR3. DNA for the CDR3: TGTGCCTGGAGTGATCCAGGGCGGCAGCCCCAGCATTTT. Translating gives CAWSDPGRQPQHF.

The chain links TRBV2 to TRBJ1-1, with unresolved D. Germline loops: CDR1 SNHLY, CDR2 FYNNEI. The CDR3 is 13 amino acids. Trimming took off 4 bases at V and 4 bases at J, with 10 bases between the two ends. The DNA for the CDR3 is TGTGCCAGCAGTGTGGCGGGGATCACTGAAGCTTTCTTT. It encodes CASSVAGITEAFF.

The DNA for the CDR3 is TGTGCCTGGAGTGCCCTCGAGCCCGGGGAGCTGTTTTTT. Protein sequence: CAWSALEPGELFF. V gene TRBV30 combines with J gene TRBJ2-2; D unclear. CDR1 is GTSNPN, CDR2 SVGIG, per germline (reference sequence). CDR3 length equals 13 residues. Trimming pared 1 base from V and 6 bases from J, leaving 9 bases between. The entire variable domain, with the rest obtained from reference TRBV30 and TRBJ2-2, is as follows: SQTIHQWPATLVQPVGSPLSLECTVEGTSNPNLYWYRQAAGRGLQLLFYSVGIGQISSEVPQNLSASRPQDRQFILSSKKLLLSDSGFYLCAWSALEPGELFFGEGSRLTVL.

The chain recombines TRBV7-9 with TRBJ2-1; 13 positions match TRBD2. Germline assignment: CDR1 SEHNR and CDR2 FQNEAQ (reference sequence). CDR3 length: 16 residues. After removal of 5 bases from V and 8 bases from J, the junction contained 9 bases not matched to a gene. This CDR3 is CASSKGTSGDSDEQFF. CDR3 nucleotides: TGTGCCAGCAGCAAGGGGACTAGCGGGGACTCGGATGAGCAGTTCTTC.

This rearrangement joins TRBV5-1 to TRBJ2-2; unclear D gene. V gave up 0 bases and J gave up 4 bases, with 10 bases separating them. CDR3 size: 15 residues. Germline CDR1 is SGHRS and CDR2 is YFSETQ. The CDR3 reads CASSLGSPGTGELFF. The CDR3 DNA sequence: TGCGCCAGCAGCTTGGGCTCGCCGGGCACCGGGGAGCTGTTTTTT.

This chain links TRBV7-6 with TRBJ1-5; a weak D match, TRBD1 (6 bases). Germline loops: CDR1 SGHVS, CDR2 FNYEAQ. The CDR3 runs to 14 residues. V was trimmed by 6 bases and J by 2 bases, leaving 11 bases between them. This chain's CDR3 is CASSMGAGNQPQHF. In nucleotides, the CDR3 is TGTGCCAGCAGTATGGGGGCTGGCAATCAGCCCCAGCATTTT.

At least ten counts were recorded for this clone. The V and J genes are TRBV7-9 and TRBJ1-5, with D possibly matching TRBD1 (6 bases). V dropped 5 bases and J dropped 6 bases, with 17 bases sitting between them. The CDR3 runs to 15 residues. Per germline, CDR1 SEHNR and CDR2 FQNEAQ (reference sequence). The CDR3 loop is CASSLRHREFQPQHF. The CDR3 bases are TGTGCCAGCAGCCTAAGGCACAGGGAATTTCAGCCCCAGCATTTT. Based on the CDR3 plus reference TRBV7-9 and TRBJ1-5, the full variable domain is DTGVSQNPRHKITKRGQNVTFRCDPISEHNRLYWYRQTLGQGPEFLTYFQNEAQLEKSRLLSDRFSAERPKGSFSTLEIQRTEQGDSAMYLCASSLRHREFQPQHFGDGTRLSIL.

The V call is TRBV20-1, the J call TRBJ2-3; TRBD2 might be the D (5 bases). The germline V and J ends were trimmed by 3 bases and 0 bases, with 10 bases remaining between them. Germline assignment: CDR1 DFQATT and CDR2 SNEGSKA (reference sequence). CDR3 size: 14 residues. CDR3 sequence: CSASGGLSTDTQYF. As DNA, the CDR3 is TGCAGTGCTAGTGGCGGGCTTAGCACAGATACGCAGTATTTT.

J is TRBJ1-1 and V is TRBV12-5; perhaps TRBD1 as D (5 bases). Germline V lookup: CDR1 LGHNT, CDR2 FRNRAP. CDR3 size: 14 residues. V lost 9 bases and J lost 4, with 18 bases in between. The CDR3 sequence: CASALGGGFTEAFF. Here the CDR3 DNA reads TGTGCTAGCGCCCTTGGGGGAGGATTCACTGAAGCTTTCTTT.

The V call is TRBV5-6, the J call TRBJ2-2; D may be TRBD2 (7 bases). The CDR3 runs 15 residues. Germline CDR1 reads SGHDT; CDR2 reads YYEEEE. V was pared by 1 base and J by 2 bases, with 9 bases between. The CDR3 loop is CASSLTGGNTGELFF. CDR3 nucleotides: TGTGCCAGCAGCTTGACGGGGGGCAACACCGGGGAGCTGTTTTTT. The variable domain in full, with the rest retrieved from reference TRBV5-6 and TRBJ2-2, is DAGVTQSPTHLIKTRGQQVTLRCSPKSGHDTVSWYQQALGQGPQFIFQYYEEEERQRGNFPDRFSGHQFPNYSSELNVNALLLGDSALYLCASSLTGGNTGELFFGEGSRLTVL.

V usage is TRBV5-5 and J usage is TRBJ2-1; 12 bases line up with TRBD2. Germline CDR1 is SGHKS and CDR2 is YYEKEE (reference sequence). The J segment lost 7 bases and the V segment lost 0 bases, leaving 8 bases of the junction unmatched. This CDR3 comprises 17 residues. CDR3 in amino acids: CASSLASGGAGWNEQFF. DNA for the CDR3: TGTGCCAGCAGCTTGGCTAGCGGGGGGGCAGGGTGGAATGAGCAGTTCTTC.

Only a few counts were recorded for this clone. The chain uses TRBV5-6 and TRBJ1-6; possibly TRBD1 for D (5 bases). CDR1 and CDR2 from the germline V gene are SGHDT and YYEEEE. The CDR3 has 14 residues. Trimming removed 0 bases at V and 6 bases at J, with 7 bases between. The CDR3 spells CASSLDRFNSPLHF. In DNA, the CDR3 is TGTGCCAGCAGCTTGGACAGGTTTAATTCACCCCTCCACTTT.

This clone showed up just once. The chain has TRBV7-9 and TRBJ2-7; 7 bases fit TRBD2. In germline, CDR1 is SEHNR, CDR2 FQNEAQ (reference sequence). This CDR3 is built from 16 residues. V lost 2 bases, J lost 4 bases, and 11 bases stayed unmatched. DNA of the CDR3: TGTGCCAGCAGCTTAAGCGGGGCGGGGCCCAGGTACGAGCAGTACTTC. This translates into CASSLSGAGPRYEQYF. The full variable domain, rest sourced from reference TRBV7-9 and TRBJ2-7, is DTGVSQNPRHKITKRGQNVTFRCDPISEHNRLYWYRQTLGQGPEFLTYFQNEAQLEKSRLLSDRFSAERPKGSFSTLEIQRTEQGDSAMYLCASSLSGAGPRYEQYFGPGTRLTVT.

The CDR3 DNA follows: TGTGCCAGCTCTGAGGAGGGGGCGGGCTACGAGCAGTACTTC. As protein: CASSEEGAGYEQYF. The V gene is TRBV7-8, the J gene TRBJ2-7; tentatively, D is TRBD1 (7 bases). There are 14 residues in the CDR3. Between the trimmed V and J ends, which lost 8 bases and 3 bases, there was a span of 17 bases. Germline V gene sequence: CDR1 SGHVS, CDR2 FQNEAQ. The variable domain in full, with the rest retrieved from reference TRBV7-8 and TRBJ2-7, is GAGVSQSPRYKVAKRGQDVALRCDPISGHVSLFWYQQALGQGPEFLTYFQNEAQLDKSGLPSDRFFAERPEGSVSTLKIQRTQQEDSAVYLCASSEEGAGYEQYFGPGTRLTVT.

The chain carries TRBV3-1 (or the pseudogene TRBV3-2) and TRBJ1-1; no reliable D call. Germline V gene sequence: CDR1 LGHDT, CDR2 YNNKEL (reference sequence). CDR3 length: 12 residues. Between the trimmed V and J ends, which lost 2 bases and 11 bases, there was a span of 12 bases. The DNA for the CDR3 is TGTGCCAGCAGCCAACTCTCGGGGTGGGCTTTCTTT. Protein: CASSQLSGWAFF.

The chain has TRBV30 and TRBJ1-2, with a weak D call TRBD1 (6 bases). Trimming removed 0 bases at V and 6 bases at J, with 8 bases between. This CDR3 contains 12 residues. The germline gives CDR1 GTSNPN, CDR2 SVGIG (reference sequence). CDR3 bases: TGTGCCTGGAGTGTGACAGGCCATGGCTACACCTTC. Protein product: CAWSVTGHGYTF. The whole variable domain, filled in from reference TRBV30 and TRBJ1-2, reads SQTIHQWPATLVQPVGSPLSLECTVEGTSNPNLYWYRQAAGRGLQLLFYSVGIGQISSEVPQNLSASRPQDRQFILSSKKLLLSDSGFYLCAWSVTGHGYTFGSGTRLTVV.

This rearrangement joins TRBV4-2 to TRBJ2-1; 8 nucleotides agree with TRBD2. The trim removed 1 base at V and 8 bases at J, leaving 13 bases unmatched. This CDR3 contains 17 residues. Germline CDR1 is LGHNA and CDR2 is YNFKEQ. DNA for the CDR3: TGTGCCAGCAGCCAAGGTCAACGGGGGGGCCTTACCCATGAGCAGTTCTTC. This codes for CASSQGQRGGLTHEQFF.

Points on this clone: The same CDR3 arises from other DNA sequences in this sample as well. This chain connects TRBV5-6 to TRBJ1-2; the D is unclear. The CDR3 spans 13 residues. Germline-derived CDR1 and CDR2 are SGHDT and YYEEEE. Trimming took off 4 bases at V and 4 bases at J, with 11 bases between the two ends. The CDR3 nucleotides are TGTGCCAGCAGCCTCAACGGACTCTATGGCTACACCTTC. This translates into CASSLNGLYGYTF.

The V call is TRBV4-1, the J call TRBJ1-1, with unresolved D. V was trimmed by 3 bases and J by 0 bases, leaving 8 bases between them. CDR1 and CDR2 (germline): MGHRA, YSYEKL. This CDR3 is built from 14 residues. The CDR3 here is CASSHVSMNTEAFF. CDR3 DNA sequence: TGCGCCAGCAGCCACGTCTCTATGAACACTGAAGCTTTCTTT.

This sequence joins TRBV6-5 and TRBJ2-2; tentatively, D is TRBD2 (6 bases). CDR3 length equals 14 residues. Germline assignment: CDR1 MNHEY and CDR2 SVGAGI. V lost 4 bases to trimming and J lost 2 bases, with 8 bases between them. Here the CDR3 reads CASSSGGNTGELFF. CDR3 nucleotides: TGTGCCAGCAGTTCCGGGGGAAACACCGGGGAGCTGTTTTTT.

The chain uses TRBV4-3 and TRBJ1-6, with D uncertain. This CDR3 is 17 amino acids long. Germline loops: CDR1 LGHNA, CDR2 YSLEER. Deletions cut 1 base from V and 0 bases from J, with 10 bases between. The CDR3 region is CASSQVEMSSYNSPLHF. CDR3 sequence (DNA): TGCGCCAGCAGCCAAGTTGAGATGAGCTCCTATAATTCACCCCTCCACTTT.

A remark on this clone: Other DNA sequences from this sample encode an identical CDR3 as well. The V and J genes are TRBV7-9 and TRBJ1-6; D unclear. This CDR3 contains 15 residues. Trimming left V 1 base short and J 0 bases short, with 4 bases between. Germline V CDR1 and CDR2: SEHNR, FQNEAQ (reference sequence). The CDR3 loop is CASSLGSSYNSPLHF. CDR3 bases: TGTGCCAGCAGCTTAGGGAGCTCCTATAATTCACCCCTCCACTTT.